This T cell receptor beta chain derives from a study of beta chain features in type 1 diabetes. As for the study in general: The examined sorted cells totaled approximately 100 million across samples. Whole-study results and caveats: Naive, central memory and Treg TCRB repertoires seemed to resemble each other more closely in patients than they did in healthy donors. A moderate, significant TCRB CDR3 shortening appeared in type 1 diabetes across four CD4+ subsets. Sequencing the cDNA could make cells with high TCR expression show up more than they should.

This clone was counted between two and nine times. As yet, its antigen is unknown. Every bit of the isolated RNA underwent reverse transcription, so sequencing read expressed TCRB transcripts. Using immunoSEQ multiplex PCR, the repertoire was profiled, and TCRdb retains in-frame clones only, with some absent. The table records under 850,000 clones, roughly 12% of them present only once. Trimming removed 6 bases from V and 2 bases from J, with 14 bases in between. CDR3 length equals 16 residues. Germline V CDR1 and CDR2: SNHLY, FYNNEI. The sequencing sample was made of naive CD4+ T cells from blood. The gene calls are TRBV2 and TRBJ2-6, with D perhaps TRBD1 or TRBD2 (5 bases each). This clonotype was obtained from a man between 18 and 29 years old with type 1 diabetes. The CDR3 DNA sequence: TGTGCCAGCAGGATCTTTCAGGGAGCTGGGGCCAACGTCCTGACTTTC. It is translated as CASRIFQGAGANVLTF.